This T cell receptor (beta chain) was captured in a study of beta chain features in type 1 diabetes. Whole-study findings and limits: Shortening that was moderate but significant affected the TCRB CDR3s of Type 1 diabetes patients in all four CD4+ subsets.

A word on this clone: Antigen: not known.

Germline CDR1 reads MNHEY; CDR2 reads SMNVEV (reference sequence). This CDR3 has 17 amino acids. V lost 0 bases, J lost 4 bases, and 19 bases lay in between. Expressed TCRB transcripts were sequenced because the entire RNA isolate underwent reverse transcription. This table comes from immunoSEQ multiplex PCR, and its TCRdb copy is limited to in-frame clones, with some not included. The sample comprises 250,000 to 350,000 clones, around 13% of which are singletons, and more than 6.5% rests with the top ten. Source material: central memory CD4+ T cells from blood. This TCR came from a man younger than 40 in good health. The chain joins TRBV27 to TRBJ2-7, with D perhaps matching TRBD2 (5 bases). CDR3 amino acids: CASSLSVPAGLVYEQYF. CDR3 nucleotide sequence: TGTGCCAGCAGTTTATCGGTTCCAGCAGGACTGGTTTACGAGCAGTACTTC.